Below, 25 T cell receptor beta chains from the same sample are listed, as sequenced in a study of regulatory T cells in long-lasting Graves disease. The time point was: persistent/refractory GD, antithyroid drugs over 5 years with positive TRAb. The TCR library used RNA extracted from PBMCs. Arm-PCR with iRepertoire HTBI primers amplified the CDR3 regions for these TCR beta libraries. TCRdb called the multiplex PCR reads again in MiXCR, with one record for every CDR3 protein. The table shows hundreds of thousands of distinct CDR3 sequences, with around 30% occurring only once. The sequenced sample was peripheral blood mononuclear cells (PBMCs), obtained when the disease was refractory, from a patient treated with antithyroid drugs. The receptors originated from a female donor with Graves disease.

The V call is TRBV3-1, the J call TRBJ1-2, with a possible D match to TRBD1 (5 bases). V was shortened by 6 bases and J by 8 bases, with 16 bases between the two germline ends. The CDR3 is 13 amino acids. Germline CDR1 and CDR2: LGHDT and YNNKEL (reference sequence). The CDR3 bases are TGTGCCAGCAGATCGGGACGTATTGGGGGCTACACCTTC. Its protein product is CASRSGRIGGYTF.

This clonotype has just a few counts. V gene TRBV20-1 combines with J gene TRBJ1-2, with 7 bases lining up with TRBD1. Germline-derived CDR1 and CDR2 are DFQATT and SNEGSKA (reference sequence). CDR3 length: 12 amino acids. J gave up 4 bases and V 5 bases, and 4 bases lay outside the gene matches. The CDR3 loop is CSAEGQLYGYTF. In DNA, the CDR3 is TGCAGTGCTGAGGGACAGCTCTATGGCTACACCTTC.

This clonotype was seen only a few times. V is TRBV20-1 and J is TRBJ2-5; 12 bases fit TRBD1. Germline CDR1 DFQATT, CDR2 SNEGSKA (reference sequence). The CDR3 is made up of 16 amino acids. Unmatched junction bases numbered 11, after V lost 6 bases and J lost 3 bases. CDR3: CSATPPGQGAEETQYF. The CDR3 coding sequence is TGCAGTGCCACTCCCCCGGGACAGGGGGCTGAAGAGACCCAGTACTTC.

This clonotype was recorded at least ten times. The genes are TRBV11-1 and TRBJ2-7, with TRBD1 matching 10 bases. J gave up 4 bases and V 5 bases, and 8 bases lay outside the gene matches. In germline, CDR1 is SGHAT, CDR2 FQDESV (reference sequence). This CDR3 is built from 15 residues. As DNA, the CDR3 is TGTGCCAGCAGCCCCGAGACAGGGGGCGCGTACGAGCAGTACTTC. It encodes CASSPETGGAYEQYF.

This chain joins TRBV24-1 and TRBJ1-5; tentative D call: TRBD1 (5 bases). Germline V gene lookup returns CDR1 KGHDR and CDR2 SFDVKD. Between the trimmed V and J ends, which lost 5 bases and 7 bases, there was a span of 11 bases. This CDR3 has 13 residues. The CDR3 loop reads CATSAAGYQPQHF. DNA for the CDR3: TGTGCCACCAGTGCCGCAGGGTACCAGCCCCAGCATTTT.

This clonotype was seen a few times. V gene TRBV4-1 combines with J gene TRBJ1-1; no firm D call. The CDR3 sequence is 14 residues long. Looked up from germline, CDR1 is MGHRA and CDR2 is YSYEKL. V lost 1 base, J lost 0 bases, and 6 bases lay in between. The CDR3 loop reads CASSQGSMNTEAFF. CDR3 DNA sequence: TGCGCCAGCAGCCAAGGTTCAATGAACACTGAAGCTTTCTTT.

This clonotype was recorded once. The genes are TRBV5-1 and TRBJ2-2; D might be TRBD2 (7 bases). Trimming left V 3 bases short and J 1 base short, with 16 bases between. CDR1 SGHRS and CDR2 YFSETQ come from the germline V gene. This CDR3 is built from 17 residues. The CDR3 sequence is CASSSSDGGRNTGELFF. CDR3 bases: TGCGCCAGCAGCTCATCCGACGGGGGGCGGAACACCGGGGAGCTGTTTTTT. Filled out from reference TRBV5-1 and TRBJ2-2, the complete variable domain reads KAGVTQTPRYLIKTRGQQVTLSCSPISGHRSVSWYQQTPGQGLQFLFEYFSETQRNKGNFPGRFSGRQFSNSRSEMNVSTLELGDSALYLCASSSSDGGRNTGELFFGEGSRLTVL.

This rearrangement joins TRBV7-8 to TRBJ1-5; no clear D. This CDR3 is built from 16 residues. Trimming shortened V by 1 base and J by 6 bases, and 16 bases separated the two germline ends. The germline V gene has CDR1 SGHVS and CDR2 FQNEAQ. The CDR3, as DNA: TGTGCCAGCAGCTTAGGATCAGGTTCGCAAGTTCAGCCCCAGCATTTT. Residues: CASSLGSGSQVQPQHF. Complete variable domain (other parts from reference TRBV7-8 and TRBJ1-5): GAGVSQSPRYKVAKRGQDVALRCDPISGHVSLFWYQQALGQGPEFLTYFQNEAQLDKSGLPSDRFFAERPEGSVSTLKIQRTQQEDSAVYLCASSLGSGSQVQPQHFGDGTRLSIL.

This clonotype was found a few times. The rearrangement joins TRBV6-1 to TRBJ1-2; D perhaps matches TRBD1 (6 bases). V lost 6 bases, J lost 4 bases, and 15 bases lay in between. Germline V gene data show CDR1 as MNHNS and CDR2 as SASEGT. The CDR3 contains 14 residues. As DNA, the CDR3 is TGTGCCAGCAGACCCCGAGGGGGGATCTATGGCTACACCTTC. This codes for CASRPRGGIYGYTF.

This clonotype has ten or more counts. The rearrangement joins TRBV11-2 to TRBJ1-1; D is uncertain. Germline assignment: CDR1 SGHAT and CDR2 FQNNGV. The V end lost 5 bases, the J end lost 10 bases, and 11 bases lay between the germline ends. CDR3 size: 11 residues. The CDR3 here is CASSLKGGAFF. DNA for the CDR3: TGTGCCAGCAGCCTCAAGGGTGGAGCTTTCTTT.

The J gene is TRBJ1-5, the V gene TRBV5-1; D gene ambiguous. The V end lost 0 bases, the J end lost 0 bases, and 10 bases lay between the germline ends. CDR3 length equals 16 residues. The germline V gene encodes CDR1 SGHRS and CDR2 YFSETQ. The CDR3 DNA reads as TGCGCCAGCAGCTTGGCCCCAATCGCTAGCAATCAGCCCCAGCATTTT. The encoded protein is CASSLAPIASNQPQHF.

The rearrangement links TRBV27 to TRBJ1-5; D gene ambiguous. Germline-derived CDR1 and CDR2 are MNHEY and SMNVEV (reference sequence). V dropped 5 bases and J dropped 2 bases, with 16 bases sitting between them. CDR3 size: 16 residues. The CDR3 loop is CASSPYEGIGNQPQHF. The CDR3 DNA sequence: TGTGCCAGCAGTCCCTATGAAGGGATTGGCAATCAGCCCCAGCATTTT.

This clonotype was counted a few times. The V and J genes are TRBV10-1 and TRBJ1-5; no reliable D call. Germline V CDR1 and CDR2: WNHNN, SYGVQD (reference sequence). The V gene lost 3 bases and the J gene lost 8 bases, with 11 bases spanning the gap. The CDR3 has 13 residues. CDR3 protein: CASSDFGSEPQHF. CDR3 nucleotide sequence: TGCGCCAGCAGTGATTTCGGGTCGGAGCCCCAGCATTTT.

The V and J genes are TRBV7-9 and TRBJ2-6; D is undetermined. Per the germline V gene, CDR1 is SEHNR and CDR2 is FQNEAQ (reference sequence). The length of the CDR3 is 15 residues. The V end lost 3 bases, the J end lost 4 bases, and 10 bases lay between the germline ends. CDR3 DNA: TGTGCCAGCAGCTTTAGTCCGGCAGGGGCCAACGTCCTGACTTTC. It translates to CASSFSPAGANVLTF.

This chain links TRBV5-6 with TRBJ1-1; 8 bases are a match to TRBD1. This CDR3 region has 16 residues. With V trimmed by 0 bases and J by 0 bases, 4 bases remained unmatched. Germline values: CDR1 SGHDT, CDR2 YYEEEE. The CDR3 sequence: CASSLGGQVLNTEAFF. The CDR3 DNA sequence: TGTGCCAGCAGCTTGGGGGGACAGGTTCTGAACACTGAAGCTTTCTTT.

The rearrangement joins TRBV28 to TRBJ1-1; perhaps TRBD1 as D (5 bases). Germline V lookup: CDR1 MDHEN, CDR2 SYDVKM. This CDR3 has 15 residues. V was shortened by 5 bases and J by 3 bases, with 16 bases between the two germline ends. Here the CDR3 DNA reads TGTGCCAGCAGTGGGGCCGGGACCGGGGACACTGAAGCTTTCTTT. It is translated as CASSGAGTGDTEAFF.

The V gene is TRBV20-1, the J gene TRBJ2-7; 9 bases agree with TRBD1. Germline V gene lookup returns CDR1 DFQATT and CDR2 SNEGSKA (reference sequence). V lost 5 bases and J lost 2; bases outside the gene matches: 10. The CDR3 covers 15 residues. The DNA of the CDR3 is TGCAGTGCTCGAGCCACAGGGGGCCAGGCCTACGAGCAGTACTTC. It codes for CSARATGGQAYEQYF.

This clonotype was counted at least ten times. V usage is TRBV6-1 and J usage is TRBJ2-7; D may be TRBD2 (5 bases). CDR1 is MNHNS and CDR2 is SASEGT in the germline V gene. There are 14 residues in the CDR3. V was clipped by 0 bases and J by 2 bases, with 8 bases between them. The CDR3, as DNA: TGTGCCAGCAGTGAAGCGAGGGCAGCCTACGAGCAGTACTTC. Amino acids: CASSEARAAYEQYF.

The chain combines TRBV20-1 with TRBJ2-7; 10 bases line up with TRBD2. Trimming cost V 0 bases and J 3 bases; bases outside gene matches: 5. The CDR3 has 15 amino acids. Germline-derived CDR1 and CDR2 are DFQATT and SNEGSKA (reference sequence). In DNA form, the CDR3 reads TGCAGTGCTAGAGATACCAGCGGGGGGGTCTACGAGCAGTACTTC. It yields the protein CSARDTSGGVYEQYF.

This clonotype showed up just a few times. The chain carries TRBV6-2 or TRBV6-3 and TRBJ2-7; either TRBD1 or TRBD2 may supply D (6 bases each). The ends were cut back, 8 bases at V and 0 bases at J, with 14 bases in the middle. The CDR3 spans 14 residues. Germline CDR1 is MNHEY and CDR2 is SVGEGT. The CDR3 DNA follows: TGTGCCAGCTCAATAGCGGACAGCTCCTACGAGCAGTACTTC. Its translation: CASSIADSSYEQYF.

The rearrangement links TRBV5-1 to TRBJ1-4, with 9 positions matching TRBD1. V trimming: 0 bases; J trimming: 6 bases; junction bases outside the gene matches: 12. CDR3 length: 18 amino acids. Per the germline V gene, CDR1 is SGHRS and CDR2 is YFSETQ. The chain's CDR3 is CASSLGMRHRDRDEKLFF. For the CDR3, the DNA is TGCGCCAGCAGCTTGGGCATGCGACACCGGGACAGGGATGAAAAACTGTTTTTT.

The chain joins TRBV6-5 to TRBJ2-5, with D perhaps matching TRBD2 (5 bases). Germline values: CDR1 MNHEY, CDR2 SVGAGI. CDR3 length: 16 residues. V lost 0 bases and J 4 bases, leaving 15 bases between the germline ends. The CDR3 nucleotides are TGTGCCAGCAGTTACTCGAATCGGGGTTTAGGAGAGACCCAGTACTTC. It encodes CASSYSNRGLGETQYF.

This clonotype showed up many times. The rearrangement joins TRBV7-9 to TRBJ1-5; 7 nucleotides match TRBD1. The CDR3 spans 15 residues. Germline loops: CDR1 SEHNR, CDR2 FQNEAQ (reference sequence). The J segment lost 3 bases and the V segment lost 0 bases, leaving 2 bases of the junction unmatched. The CDR3 reads CASSLAGTDNQPQHF. In DNA form, the CDR3 reads TGTGCCAGCAGCTTAGCCGGGACAGACAATCAGCCCCAGCATTTT.

This chain connects TRBV16 to TRBJ1-1; D gene uncertain. Germline CDR1 KGHSY, CDR2 FQNENV. V lost 3 bases and J lost 2, with 10 bases in between. CDR3 length equals 14 residues. The CDR3 spells CASSHVAANTEAFF. DNA of the CDR3: TGTGCCAGCAGCCACGTGGCGGCTAACACTGAAGCTTTCTTT.

The chain has TRBV7-3 and TRBJ2-1; 8 nucleotides line up with TRBD2. Per the germline V gene, CDR1 is SGHTA and CDR2 is FQGTGA. The CDR3 covers 14 residues. Trimming cost V 2 bases and J 8 bases; bases outside gene matches: 5. CDR3 sequence: CASSLVSGNHEQFF. Here the CDR3 DNA reads TGTGCCAGCAGCTTAGTTAGCGGGAACCATGAGCAGTTCTTC. Filled out from reference TRBV7-3 and TRBJ2-1, the complete variable domain reads GAGVSQTPSNKVTEKGKYVELRCDPISGHTALYWYRQSLGQGPEFLIYFQGTGAADDSGLPNDRFFAVRPEGSVSTLKIQRTERGDSAVYLCASSLVSGNHEQFFGPGTRLTVL.